This T cell receptor (beta chain) came from a study of blood T cell repertoires in COVID-19. Per germline, CDR1 LNHNV and CDR2 YYDKDF (reference sequence). This CDR3 has 18 amino acids. The V end was cut by 4 bases, the J end by 5 bases, with 25 bases between. The assay was immunoSEQ multiplex PCR, and TCRdb's table has in-frame clones only and misses some. This repertoire shows about 32,000 clones, just over 90% found once; its top ten account for over 0.85%. The specimen sequenced was peripheral blood. The chain is built from TRBV15 and TRBJ2-3; possible D gene TRBD2, 5 bases. The clonotype was recovered from a male donor with active COVID-19. The CDR3 coding sequence is TGTGCCACCAGCAAAAATGAGCAAGATGGGAGTCGGGGAGATACGCAGTATTTT. This sequence encodes CATSKNEQDGSRGDTQYF.